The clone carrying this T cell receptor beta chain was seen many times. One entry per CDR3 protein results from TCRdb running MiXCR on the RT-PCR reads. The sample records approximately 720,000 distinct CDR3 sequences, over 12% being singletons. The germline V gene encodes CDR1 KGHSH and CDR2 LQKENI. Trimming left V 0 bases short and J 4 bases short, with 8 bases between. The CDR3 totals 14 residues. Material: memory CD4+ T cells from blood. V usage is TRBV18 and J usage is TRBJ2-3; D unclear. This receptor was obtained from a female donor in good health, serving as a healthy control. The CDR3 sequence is CASSPPTTPDTQYF. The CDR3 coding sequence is TGTGCCAGCTCACCACCGACCACCCCAGATACGCAGTATTTT. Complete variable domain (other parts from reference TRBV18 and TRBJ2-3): NAGVMQNPRHLVRRRGQEARLRCSPMKGHSHVYWYRQLPEEGLKFMVYLQKENIIDESGMPKERFSAEFPKEGPSILRIQQVVRGDSAAYFCASSPPTTPDTQYFGPGTRLTVL.